These 19 T cell receptor beta chains were all obtained from the same sample, sequenced in a study of read filtering for tumor transcriptome and immune sequencing. From approximately 430 ng of RNA, a library with molecular barcoded alpha/delta and beta/gamma adaptors was made. TCRdb re-derived calls from the reads in MiXCR, one entry per CDR3 protein. The repertoire holds more than 30,000 distinct CDR3 sequences, with roughly an eighth as singletons. Sequenced: a population of CD138-negative cells sorted from bone marrow. Receptor source: a donor aged 40 or older with multiple myeloma.

This rearrangement joins TRBV29-1 to TRBJ1-1; D gene ambiguous. The CDR3 sequence is 12 residues long. Per germline, CDR1 SQVTM and CDR2 ANQGSEA. V was clipped by 0 bases and J by 4 bases, with 6 bases between them. CDR3 in amino acids: CSVEDPGTEAFF. The CDR3 coding sequence is TGCAGCGTTGAAGATCCGGGCACTGAAGCTTTCTTT. The full variable domain, rest sourced from reference TRBV29-1 and TRBJ1-1, is SAVISQKPSRDICQRGTSLTIQCQVDSQVTMMFWYRQQPGQSLTLIATANQGSEATYESGFVIDKFPISRPNLTFSTLTVSNMSPEDSSIYLCSVEDPGTEAFFGQGTRLTVV.

Turning to this clonotype: One junction end disagrees with the germline gene, perhaps due to a read error. The V call is TRBV4-3, the J call TRBJ2-7; D could derive from TRBD1 or TRBD2 (5 bases each). The CDR3 consists of 14 residues. The germline V gene encodes CDR1 LGHNA and CDR2 YSLEER. CDR3 sequence: CASSQVRGRDERYF. The CDR3 coding sequence is TGCGCCAGCAGCCAAGTACGGGGAAGGGACGAGCGGTACTTC.

In this sample, this clonotype turned up many times. This chain connects TRBV29-1 to TRBJ2-7; D is unresolved. The CDR3 is 14 residues long. Germline values: CDR1 SQVTM, CDR2 ANQGSEA. Between the trimmed V and J ends, which lost 6 bases and 3 bases, there was a span of 18 bases. The DNA of the CDR3 is TGCAGCGTCAGCGCAGTAGGGCAGTTCTACGAGCAGTACTTC. It encodes CSVSAVGQFYEQYF.

This clonotype was observed at least ten times. The gene calls are TRBV15 and TRBJ1-1; 7 bases are a match to TRBD1. The V gene's germline CDR1 is LNHNV and CDR2 YYDKDF (reference sequence). The V segment lost 4 bases and the J segment 0 bases; nucleotides outside the gene matches: 2. CDR3 size: 14 residues. CDR3 protein: CATSTGTVNTEAFF. Here the CDR3 DNA reads TGTGCCACCAGCACCGGGACAGTGAACACTGAAGCTTTCTTT.

This clonotype has a count of ten or more. The CDR3 loop reads CASSLGAGKADTQYF. The CDR3 DNA reads as TGTGCCAGCAGTTTGGGTGCAGGGAAGGCAGATACGCAGTATTTT. V gene TRBV12-3 or TRBV12-4 combines with J gene TRBJ2-3, with D possibly matching TRBD1 (5 bases). The CDR3 is made up of 15 amino acids. The germline V and J ends were trimmed by 3 bases and 4 bases, with 14 bases remaining between them.

This clonotype showed up many times. The chain carries TRBV10-3 and TRBJ1-2; a weak D match, TRBD1 (5 bases). The CDR3 consists of 13 residues. Germline V gives CDR1 ENHRY, CDR2 SYGVKD. V gave up 11 bases and J gave up 4 bases, with 17 bases separating them. This CDR3 reads CAAAQRGGYGYTF. Written as DNA, the CDR3 is TGTGCCGCAGCCCAACGGGGGGGCTATGGCTACACCTTC.

This clonotype was detected ten times or more. The rearrangement links TRBV5-1 to TRBJ2-5; TRBD1 matches at 7 bases. The CDR3 has 14 amino acids. CDR1 and CDR2 (germline): SGHRS, YFSETQ. Trimming cost V 0 bases and J 4 bases; bases outside gene matches: 3. CDR3 amino acids: CASSLGQGVETQYF. CDR3 in DNA: TGCGCCAGCAGCTTGGGACAGGGAGTAGAGACCCAGTACTTC.

This clonotype was found many times. The V and J genes are TRBV6-1 and TRBJ2-7; 7 bases fit TRBD1. J was trimmed by 3 bases and V by 3 bases; bases with no gene match: 11. Per the germline V gene, CDR1 is MNHNS and CDR2 is SASEGT. There are 16 residues in the CDR3. CDR3 bases: TGTGCCAGCAGTGACCACGTGAGACAGGGTGGCTACGAGCAGTACTTC. This codes for CASSDHVRQGGYEQYF.

This clonotype was observed many times. The chain employs TRBV4-2 and TRBJ2-1; D unclear. The CDR3 runs 15 residues. V dropped 2 bases and J dropped 8 bases, with 16 bases sitting between them. CDR1 and CDR2 from the germline V gene are LGHNA and YNFKEQ. CDR3 nucleotide sequence: TGTGCCAGCAGCCAAAACCACGAAAAGGTGGATGAGCAGTTCTTC. Translated, it gives CASSQNHEKVDEQFF.

Ten or more counts support this clonotype. The chain recombines TRBV20-1 with TRBJ2-1, with D possibly TRBD2 on 6 matching bases. V lost 3 bases and J 4 bases, leaving 16 bases between the germline ends. This CDR3 is built from 15 residues. Germline CDR1 reads DFQATT; CDR2 reads SNEGSKA (reference sequence). CDR3 sequence reads: CSASDRLELYNEQFF. The CDR3 coding sequence is TGCAGTGCTAGCGATCGACTAGAGCTATACAATGAGCAGTTCTTC.

This clonotype was detected many times. In DNA, the CDR3 is TGTGCCAGCAGCCGTCCTGATAAGCGTGGCACTGAAGCTTTCTTT. Translation gives CASSRPDKRGTEAFF. V and J are TRBV28 and TRBJ1-1; D not certain. The CDR3 covers 15 residues. V shed 6 bases and J shed 4 bases, with 18 bases lying between them. In germline, CDR1 is MDHEN, CDR2 SYDVKM. Full variable domain (rest looked up from reference TRBV28 and TRBJ1-1): DVKVTQSSRYLVKRTGEKVFLECVQDMDHENMFWYRQDPGLGLRLIYFSYDVKMKEKGDIPEGYSVSREKKERFSLILESASTNQTSMYLCASSRPDKRGTEAFFGQGTRLTVV.

This clonotype was observed a few times. This likely came from a read error, as a far larger clone is one base away. The chain combines TRBV19 with TRBJ2-4; D is possibly TRBD2 (6 bases). CDR3 length equals 16 residues. CDR1 and CDR2 from the germline V gene are LNHDA and SQIVND (reference sequence). CDR3 coding DNA: TGTGCCAGTAGTCCTCCGGGAGTAGCGGACTACAATGAGCAGTCCTTC. Translated, it gives CASSPPGVADYNEQSF.

At least ten counts were recorded for this clonotype. The rearrangement uses TRBV12-3 or TRBV12-4 and TRBJ2-7, with 8 bases that match TRBD1. The CDR3 runs to 14 residues. Germline trimming cut 5 bases from V and 6 bases from J; bases unmatched to any gene: 9. In DNA form, the CDR3 reads TGTGCCAGCAGTCCAGGACAGGGATTTGCCGAGCAGTACTTC. Translation gives CASSPGQGFAEQYF.

In its sample, this clonotype was seen many times. The rearrangement uses TRBV5-1 and TRBJ2-2, with D possibly being TRBD1 (6 bases). The CDR3 consists of 15 residues. Germline CDR1 and CDR2: SGHRS and YFSETQ. Trimming left V 4 bases short and J 4 bases short, with 14 bases between. The CDR3 nucleotides are TGCGCCAGCAGCAACATACAAGGGGGCACCGGGGAGCTGTTTTTT. As protein: CASSNIQGGTGELFF.

This clonotype appeared many times. The rearrangement joins TRBV19 to TRBJ2-2, with 10 positions matching TRBD1. V lost 4 bases, J lost 0 bases, and 2 bases stayed unmatched. CDR1 and CDR2 from the germline V gene are LNHDA and SQIVND (reference sequence). CDR3 length: 16 residues. CDR3 coding DNA: TGTGCCAGTAGTAAAGGACAGGGGGCGAACACCGGGGAGCTGTTTTTT. Protein: CASSKGQGANTGELFF.

Remarks on this clonotype: Only one base separates this from a far larger clonotype, so it likely reflects a read error. The CDR3 reads CVSSTLGLERRNEQFF. As DNA, the CDR3 is TGTGTCAGCAGCACCCTCGGACTAGAACGTCGGAATGAGCAGTTCTTC. V gene TRBV6-5 combines with J gene TRBJ2-1; 7 bases are a match to TRBD2. The CDR3 runs to 16 residues. Germline V gene data show CDR1 as MNHEY and CDR2 as SVGAGI.

To note about this clonotype: A far larger clone lies a single base away; this is likely a read error. The chain carries TRBV5-1 and TRBJ1-4, with D tentatively TRBD1 (5 bases). Germline CDR1 is SGHRS and CDR2 is YFSETQ. The CDR3 consists of 14 residues. The chain's CDR3 is CASSAGDPGNTRYF. In nucleotides, the CDR3 is TGCGCCAGCAGCGCGGGGGACCCTGGGAATACGCGGTATTTT.

The chain employs TRBV9 and TRBJ2-1; D might be TRBD1 (5 bases). V lost 1 base to trimming and J lost 0 bases, with 8 bases between them. CDR1 and CDR2 from the germline V gene are SGDLS and YYNGEE. The CDR3 length is 15 residues. The CDR3 nucleotides read TGTGCCAGCAGCGTACTAGGGGCCTCCTACAATGAGCAGTTCTTC. This sequence encodes CASSVLGASYNEQFF.

A remark on this clonotype: Sequence at one end of the junction differs from germline and may be a read error. V is TRBV12-3 or TRBV12-4 and J is TRBJ2-1; a possible D gene is TRBD2 (6 bases). The CDR3 sequence is 15 residues long. This chain's CDR3 is CASSFLARVANEQSF. Here the CDR3 DNA reads TGTGCCAGCAGTTTCCTAGCGAGAGTCGCCAATGAGCAGTCCTTC.